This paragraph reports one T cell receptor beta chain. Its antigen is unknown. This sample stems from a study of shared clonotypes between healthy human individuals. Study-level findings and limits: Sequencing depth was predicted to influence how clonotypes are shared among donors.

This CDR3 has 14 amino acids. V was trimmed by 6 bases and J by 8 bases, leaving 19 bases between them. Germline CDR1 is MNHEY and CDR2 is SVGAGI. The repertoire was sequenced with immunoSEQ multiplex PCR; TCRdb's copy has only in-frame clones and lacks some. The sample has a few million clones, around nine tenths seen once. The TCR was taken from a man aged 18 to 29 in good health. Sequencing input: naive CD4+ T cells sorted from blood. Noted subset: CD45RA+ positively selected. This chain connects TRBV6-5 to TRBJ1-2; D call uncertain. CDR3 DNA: TGTGCCAGCAGCTACGGGTTGCAGACAACGGGCTACACCTTC. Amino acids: CASSYGLQTTGYTF.